This T cell receptor (beta chain) was observed in a study of cytomegalovirus exposure and HLA in healthy donors listed by TCRdb under 2017. Context from the whole study: An earlier analysis of roughly 500 of the donors reported 250 to 350 Gb of sequence data and some 100 million unique TCR beta sequences from 150 million to 200 million T cells. An early release that covered 500 to 800 HLA-typed donors contained about 300 gigabases of sequencing data and 70 million to 100 million unique TCR sequences. Of the 398 genotyped donors, over 65% fell in the genetic ancestry cluster associated with self-reported Caucasian donors. The aim of the study was to test whether cataloging public T cell receptors could identify signatures of past pathogen exposure. The study used immunosequencing to profile the T cell repertoires of approximately 650 subjects and linked those repertoires to cytomegalovirus serostatus. In addition to the first cohort of 650 to 750 subjects, a separate validation cohort of approximately 130 different subjects was used. To predict cytomegalovirus infection status, the study combined high-throughput TCR immunosequencing, statistical association of individual TCRs with disease status, and machine learning. To study patterns of TCR occurrence, a later analysis re-analyzed previously published TCR beta repertoires from just over 650 donors and added high-resolution HLA genotyping. Rather than drawing on any new phenotypic data, the later analysis identified candidate immune exposures from TCR beta sequences and the way those sequences occurred across donors. To decide whether each TCR beta V gene segment behaved as functional or pseudogenic, an earlier analysis of over 500 of the donors relied on high-throughput TCR beta sequencing. Donor age, sex, ethnicity and CMV serostatus were compiled together with the repertoire data. In a later genetic analysis, genome-wide SNP genotypes for about three fifths of the 666 donors were used, and that subset was treated as a discovery cohort. All discovery cohort repertoires had been generated using a single sequencing platform. HLA typing included class I and class II loci at four-digit resolution. Typing coverage varied by locus: about 620-640 donors for A, B, C, DRB1 and DQB1; roughly 560 for DQA1; about 590 for DPA1; roughly 450 for DPB1. Because of strong linkage in the cohort, a few DR-DQ haplotypes were treated as single units for association and clustering. Across some 400 genotyped donors of the cohort, an average of about 220,000 unique TCR beta nucleotide sequences per donor were sequenced, and 15% to 20% of those sequences were non-productive.

To note about this clone: The antigen this receptor binds is unknown.

The research as a whole found: In a later analysis, the rate of TCR association differed among HLA loci, with DRB1 alleles having the most associated TCRs and HLA-C alleles having the fewest. Some IMGT-functional V segments, including TRBV6-2 and TRBV6-3, could not be distinguished by the 87-base-pair reads and were therefore excluded. Most TCR sequences were seen in very few donors, while some public TCRs were found in many individuals. Because counts were too low, 15 to 20 rarely observed V segments, including chromosome 9 orphons, were left out of the earlier analysis of several hundred of the donors. In a later genetic analysis, fewer N-insertions in productive TCRs were reported among donors in an Asian-associated ancestry cluster than the roughly 670-donor mean. In a later analysis, HLA-associated TCR beta chains showed more clonal expansion and lower generation probabilities than non-associated chains that were equally common. This cohort had only TCR beta chains sequenced, and the lack of alpha or paired-chain data limited which features could be detected. Because some donors lacked HLA typing at each locus, the association tests relied only on the typed subset. A group of highly shared sequence variants was considered likely to be a technical artifact of the sequencing pipeline. In a later analysis, several top co-occurrence clusters were reported to appear linked to parvovirus B19, influenza, CMV and Epstein-Barr virus. Correlated functional status among segregating V segments might be attributable to linkage disequilibrium, but an unknown experimental factor could not be ruled out. In vitro tests confirmed that a few of the cytomegalovirus-associated TCR beta chains recognize cytomegalovirus antigens. According to the authors, the approach could potentially be generalized to other disease states and immunological phenotypes. Most CMV-associated TCR beta chains appeared to be HLA-restricted in a later analysis, and the HLA associations seemed to be driven largely by CMV exposure. For the cohort, immune exposure information was limited to CMV serostatus. A later genetic analysis associated a missense DCLRE1C variant with V-gene and J-gene trimming of TCR beta chains, and an independent cohort replicated the association. Assigning TCR associations to individual alleles was difficult when HLA alleles, especially DR and DQ, strongly co-occurred. An earlier analysis of roughly 570 of the donors showed that most TCR beta V segments appeared in productive rearrangements either about 90% or about 30% of the time, which broadly matched IMGT annotations. The classifier was reported to diagnose cytomegalovirus status with high specificity and sensitivity in both the original cohort and the validation cohort. The presence/absence analyses assumed that sequencing depth was roughly uniform across donors, and that assumption may not be true. The study listed around 160 TCR beta chains as associated with cytomegalovirus. In a later analysis, 16,951 TCR beta sequences were associated with specific HLA alleles at a false discovery rate of 0.05. A further reported finding was that TCR beta sequences accurately predicted the HLA-A and HLA-B alleles for most subjects in the first cohort.

The cohort consisted of fewer than 700 healthy bone marrow donors. Cohort members were all nominally healthy when sampled, although unrecorded immune exposures were likely present. The donor was CMV seropositive and was included in the group of some 290 seropositive cohort members. A peripheral blood sample was collected from each donor, and TCR beta sequencing was performed on peripheral blood mononuclear cells. Genomic DNA was extracted from the blood cell samples with the Qiagen DNeasy Blood Extraction Kit. CDR1 and CDR2 are drawn from the germline V gene: SQVTM, ANQGSEA. Trimming takes 0 bases off V and 3 bases off J; junction bases not matched to a gene: 12. Counted from cysteine to phenylalanine, this CDR3 has 17 amino acids. CDR3 DNA is the only sequence kept; it has 51 bases, read in frame from the first base. Library prep was done by the immunoSEQ multiplex PCR assay. For the multiplex PCR, a mixture combining 60 forward primers for TCR Vbeta segments and 13 reverse primers for TCR Jbeta segments was used. The CDR3 region of rearranged TCR beta genes was amplified from genomic DNA with a multiplex PCR assay. Amplified TCR beta libraries were sequenced as 87-base-pair reads on the Illumina HiSeq System. Turning to the authors' computational methods: A later analysis tallied roughly 80 million unique TCR beta chains across the 600 to 700 repertoires, and around 12 million of those chains were shared by two or more donors. Raw reads were error-corrected and collapsed into unique sequences with a nearest-neighbor algorithm that merged closely related sequences to remove PCR and sequencing errors. V, D and J gene segments were assigned by aligning CDR3 sequences to IMGT reference sequences. Each retained sequence needed at least a six-nucleotide match to both a V gene segment and a J gene segment. Rearrangements were called productive when the CDR3 lacked stop codons and stayed in frame with V and J; all others were non-productive. Following IMGT convention, CDR3 was defined as the stretch from the second conserved V-encoded cysteine up to the conserved J-encoded phenylalanine. In an earlier analysis of more than 550 of the donors, sequences lacking an unambiguous match to a single V gene segment were excluded. An earlier analysis of 587 of the donors classified V segments as functional when productive rearrangements were above 56.7% and as segregating when the standard deviation between donors was above 5%. A statistical classification framework was built to diagnose cytomegalovirus status from the catalog of TCR beta chain sequences. V and J gene assignment, in a later analysis, came from comparing TCR nucleotide sequences with IMGT/GENE-DB human TR gene sequences. The TCRdist pipeline was used in a later analysis to assign CDR3 sequences and most-parsimonious VDJ recombination scenarios. In a later analysis, each TCR beta chain was defined by its CDR3 amino acid sequence together with its V-gene family, and reads without a unique V-gene family were excluded. As a way to deal with suspected cross-contamination and a sequencing artifact, a later analysis dropped over 550 nucleotide sequences that were highly shared and had low generation probability. In a later analysis, a clonal expansion index for each public chain was calculated from normalized within-repertoire ranks of inferred template counts. A later analysis computed generation probabilities with a VDJ recombination model fitted to out-of-frame rearrangements, and checked the results against IGoR. In a later analysis, TCR-TCR, TCR-HLA and TCR-CMV co-occurrence was scored with hypergeometric tests, and a repertoire-size bias correction was applied to TCR pairs. False discovery rates were estimated in a later analysis by permuting HLA or CMV assignments 20 times. In a later analysis, co-occurring TCRs were grouped with DBSCAN, and TCRdist sequence similarity was added when clustering was performed within HLA-allele-positive subsets. Repertoires with fewer than 30,000 or more than 120,000 public chains were left out of co-occurrence clustering, as were a handful of repertoires with anomalous nucleotide sharing. TCRdb obtained this table from immuneACCESS and retained in-frame rearrangements with V and J assigned. These tables miss some clones; where compared with another copy, unresolved V genes account for less than half of the shortfall, and the remainder is unexplained. The V and J calls and clone size are taken from that table; D and trimming were inferred from the DNA. The sample's table lists a count of 60,000 to 75,000 clones. Together, the top ten hold roughly 3.8% of the sample.

The rearrangement combines TRBV29-1 with TRBJ2-7; TRBD1 lines up with 9 middle nucleotides. The sample consisted of PBMCs. This receptor was identified in a female donor in good health and CMV-seropositive. The CDR3 in this case is CSVEDRGAGQGNYEQYF. The DNA sequence reads TGCAGCGTTGAAGATCGGGGGGCCGGACAGGGGAACTACGAGCAGTACTTC.